The T cell receptor (beta chain) described here comes from a study of blood T cell repertoires in COVID-19. On the study more broadly: The study drew acute and convalescent COVID-19 samples from the United States, Italy and Spain. In each case, the material was cDNA or gDNA derived from T cells, B-cell-depleted T cells, or PBMCs.

The Seattle site enrolled patients during active infection and followed them longitudinally. TCRdb keeps only in-frame clones here, not all; method: immunoSEQ multiplex PCR. The sample yields more than 150,000 clones, about 88% seen once. CDR3 length equals 14 residues. Germline V gene data show CDR1 as SGHNT and CDR2 as YYREEE (reference sequence). Trimming took off 3 bases at V and 2 bases at J, with 12 bases between the two ends. This rearrangement joins TRBV5-4 to TRBJ2-7, with TRBD2 as a possible D gene (6 bases). The specimen was peripheral blood. This clonotype was sampled from a man in his fifties or sixties with COVID-19, enrolled during active disease. CDR3 sequence (DNA): TGTGCCAGCAGCTCACGCGGGAACACCTACGAGCAGTACTTC. It specifies CASSSRGNTYEQYF.